This T cell receptor (beta chain) appears in the sequencing data of a study of blood T cell repertoires in COVID-19. Whole-study context: Whether acute or convalescent, the COVID-19 samples came from the United States, Italy and Spain.

As handled by the study authors: Amplification from reference gene primers served as the basis for estimated nucleated cell counts. TCRdb's table, derived via immunoSEQ multiplex PCR, lists solely in-frame clones and lacks some. V, J and clone size derive from that table, while D and trimming were established from the DNA sequence. Here the sample spans approximately 92,000 clones, approximately 82% being singletons. Germline loops: CDR1 MRHNA, CDR2 SNTAGT. The CDR3 length is 15 residues. After removal of 5 bases from V and 3 bases from J, the junction contained 4 bases not matched to a gene. The clonotype was recovered from a man in his 60s with acute or convalescent COVID-19. The sample comprised peripheral blood. This chain uses TRBV6-4 with TRBJ1-5; TRBD1 aligns across 10 bases. The CDR3, as DNA: TGTGCCAGCAGTCCGGGACAGGGGCCCAATCAGCCCCAGCATTTT. Residues: CASSPGQGPNQPQHF.